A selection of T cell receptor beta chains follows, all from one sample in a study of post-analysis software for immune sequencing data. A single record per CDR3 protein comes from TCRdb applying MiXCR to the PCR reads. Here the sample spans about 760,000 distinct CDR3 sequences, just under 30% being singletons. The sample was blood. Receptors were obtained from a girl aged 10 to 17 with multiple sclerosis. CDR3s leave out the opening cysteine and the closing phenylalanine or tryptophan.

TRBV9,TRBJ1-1,ASSAGLEAF
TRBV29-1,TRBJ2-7,SAIGTFTYEQY
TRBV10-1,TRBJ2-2,ASSELAEKGANTGELF
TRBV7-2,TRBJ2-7,ASSPAGQIYEQY
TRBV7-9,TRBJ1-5,ASSLGGSPPSNQPQH
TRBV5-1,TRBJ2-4,ASSWEGSKNIQY
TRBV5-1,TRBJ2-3,ASSLQTSADTQY
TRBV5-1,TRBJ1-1,ASSALWGQKNTEAF
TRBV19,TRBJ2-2,ASSIQGPHTGELF
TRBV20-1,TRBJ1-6,SAWFSGNSPLH
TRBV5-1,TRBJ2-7,ASSLRGETYEQY
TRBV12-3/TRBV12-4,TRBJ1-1,ASRGMNTEAF
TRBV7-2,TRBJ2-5,ASSSSTGWSMETQY
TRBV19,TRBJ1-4,ASSITTGMGEKLF
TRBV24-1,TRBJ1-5,ATSPWGSNQPQH
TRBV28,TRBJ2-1,ASSLWDSRGNEQF
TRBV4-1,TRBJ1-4,ASRPGQTAEKLF
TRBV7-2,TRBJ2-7,ASSLDLAGAYEQY
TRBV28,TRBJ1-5,ASSLLQGNQPQH
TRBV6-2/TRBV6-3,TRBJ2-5,ASSHDLRASYNEQY
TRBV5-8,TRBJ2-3,ASSLGLAGTTDTQY
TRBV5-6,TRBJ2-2,ASSRTDTGELF